This passage covers 11 T cell receptor beta chains from one sample sequenced in a study of cytomegalovirus exposure and HLA in healthy donors. Generated by immunoSEQ multiplex PCR, the TCRdb table keeps only in-frame clones and is missing some. The sample records under 50,000 clones, approximately 93% being singletons. Sequences were obtained from PBMCs. Receptors originate from a woman under 30 in good health and CMV-seropositive.

Remarks on this clone: One junction end disagrees with the germline gene, perhaps due to a read error. CDR3 DNA: TGTGCCAGCAGCTTAGGCGCATTGGGGGACAGGGGGTTT. Its protein product is CASSLGALGDRGF. The rearrangement joins TRBV13 to TRBJ1-1, with 11 bases matching TRBD1. Germline V gene sequence: CDR1 PRHDT, CDR2 FYEKMQ (reference sequence). The CDR3 runs to 13 residues.

The rearrangement joins TRBV5-1 to TRBJ2-1; a weak D match, TRBD1 (6 bases). V was cut by 5 bases and J by 8 bases, with 23 bases left in between. The CDR3 has 16 amino acids. The germline gives CDR1 SGHRS, CDR2 YFSETQ. The CDR3 nucleotides read TGCGCCAGCAGGCATCCCCGAGCAGCACAGGGAGATGAGCAGTTCTTC. Amino acids: CASRHPRAAQGDEQFF.

The V call is TRBV7-6, the J call TRBJ2-3; 10 positions match TRBD2. The CDR3 is 15 residues long. The V and J ends lost 4 bases and 0 bases, in that order; junction bases with no gene match: 1. CDR1 and CDR2 from the germline V gene are SGHVS and FNYEAQ. Written as DNA, the CDR3 is TGTGCCAGCAGCTCTAGCGGGGGTAGCACAGATACGCAGTATTTT. This encodes CASSSSGGSTDTQYF.

This clone appeared a single time. The sample holds other DNA sequences that translate to the same CDR3. The genes are TRBV7-3 and TRBJ2-7, with 8 bases aligning to TRBD1. This CDR3 is 13 amino acids long. V shed 6 bases and J 3 bases; nucleotides not matched to a gene: 4. Germline loops: CDR1 SGHTA, CDR2 FQGTGA. CDR3 DNA: TGTGCCAGCAGTTCCGACAGGGGCTACGAGCAGTACTTC. Translating it yields CASSSDRGYEQYF.

This chain connects TRBV6-6 to TRBJ1-4, with no clear D. Trimming left V 5 bases short and J 3 bases short, with 7 bases between. This CDR3 comprises 13 residues. Germline lookup yields CDR1 MNHNY and CDR2 SVGAGI (reference sequence). Here the CDR3 DNA reads TGTGCCAGCAGTCGCAGTGCTAATGAAAAACTGTTTTTT. It is translated as CASSRSANEKLFF.

The V call is TRBV6-1, the J call TRBJ2-7; 12 bases are shared with TRBD1. The CDR3 is 13 residues long. Trimming cost V 7 bases and J 6 bases; bases outside gene matches: 4. Germline V gives CDR1 MNHNS, CDR2 SASEGT. CDR3 sequence (DNA): TGTGCCAGCACCGGGACAGGGGGCGGCGAGCAGTACTTC. It translates to CASTGTGGGEQYF.

The chain employs TRBV7-6 and TRBJ1-1; D unresolved. Germline V gives CDR1 SGHVS, CDR2 FNYEAQ. The CDR3 length is 13 residues. V was cut by 5 bases and J by 4 bases, with 11 bases left in between. CDR3 loop: CASSPIEATEAFF. CDR3 nucleotide sequence: TGTGCCAGCAGCCCCATAGAAGCCACTGAAGCTTTCTTT.

The sample holds a few counts of this clone. The genes are TRBV6-4 and TRBJ1-1, with a possible D match to TRBD1 (5 bases). Germline V gives CDR1 MRHNA, CDR2 SNTAGT. The CDR3 spans 13 residues. V was trimmed by 2 bases and J by 1 base, leaving 5 bases between them. The chain's CDR3 is CASSDTGNTEAFF. The CDR3 bases are TGTGCCAGCAGTGACACAGGGAACACTGAAGCTTTCTTT.

The chain carries TRBV7-3 and TRBJ2-3; tentative D call: TRBD2 (6 bases). V dropped 2 bases and J dropped 3 bases, with 12 bases sitting between them. The CDR3 sequence is 15 residues long. The germline V gene encodes CDR1 SGHTA and CDR2 FQGTGA. CDR3 nucleotides: TGTGCCAGCAGCTTATTTGCTAGCGAGACAGATACGCAGTATTTT. Protein sequence: CASSLFASETDTQYF. Variable domain in full (rest from reference TRBV7-3 and TRBJ2-3): GAGVSQTPSNKVTEKGKYVELRCDPISGHTALYWYRQSLGQGPEFLIYFQGTGAADDSGLPNDRFFAVRPEGSVSTLKIQRTERGDSAVYLCASSLFASETDTQYFGPGTRLTVL.

The J gene is TRBJ1-3, the V gene TRBV28, with 8 bases that match TRBD1. The CDR3 spans 15 residues. J gave up 6 bases and V 1 base, and 5 bases lay outside the gene matches. Per the germline V gene, CDR1 is MDHEN and CDR2 is SYDVKM. The CDR3 protein is CASSLSFRGQNTIYF. The CDR3 region has the DNA TGTGCCAGCAGTTTATCGTTCAGGGGGCAAAACACCATATATTTT. Together with reference TRBV28 and TRBJ1-3, the CDR3 gives the full variable domain: DVKVTQSSRYLVKRTGEKVFLECVQDMDHENMFWYRQDPGLGLRLIYFSYDVKMKEKGDIPEGYSVSREKKERFSLILESASTNQTSMYLCASSLSFRGQNTIYFGEGSWLTVV.

The CDR3 DNA reads TGTGCCAGCAGTGACTCACGGGGTTACAATCAGCCCCAGCATTTT. Protein: CASSDSRGYNQPQHF. The rearrangement joins TRBV25-1 to TRBJ1-5; D uncertain. This CDR3 is 15 amino acids long. Trimming removed 3 bases at V and 3 bases at J, with 12 bases between. CDR1 MGHDK and CDR2 SYGVNS come from the germline V gene.